The following is a T cell receptor (beta chain) sequence with its context. Profiling relied on immunoSEQ multiplex PCR, and the TCRdb table lists in-frame clones only, not all of them. The data hold tens of thousands of clones, with around 81% observed a single time. These data come from a study of blood T cell repertoires in COVID-19. The wider study: Sources were T cells, B-cell-depleted T cells, or PBMCs; the material itself was cDNA or gDNA.

The V gene's germline CDR1 is LNHDA and CDR2 SQIVND (reference sequence). The CDR3 spans 14 residues. The V end lost 1 base, the J end lost 0 bases, and 7 bases lay between the germline ends. The receptor was isolated from a man aged 50-60 years with acute or convalescent COVID-19. The sample comprised peripheral blood. This sequence joins TRBV19 and TRBJ2-7; D unresolved. CDR3 loop: CASSIGAASYEQYF. The CDR3 DNA reads TGTGCCAGTAGTATAGGGGCAGCCTCCTACGAGCAGTACTTC.